This entry is about one T cell receptor beta chain. This specimen belongs to a study of blood T cell repertoires in COVID-19. The CDR3 consists of 16 residues. Deletions cut 1 base from V and 7 bases from J, with 15 bases between. CDR1 is SGHRS, CDR2 YFSETQ, per germline. Sequencing used immunoSEQ multiplex PCR; TCRdb keeps in-frame clones, though not all of them. The sample consists of approximately 160,000 clones, roughly 93% of them appearing once. Seattle's cohort entered during active infection and was followed longitudinally. The sample consisted of peripheral blood. This chain joins TRBV5-1 and TRBJ1-6; possibly TRBD1 for D (6 bases). This receptor was identified in a woman aged 55-69 years with COVID-19, enrolled during active disease. This chain's CDR3 is CASSLRTASRNSPLHF. As DNA, the CDR3 is TGCGCCAGCAGCTTGAGGACAGCGTCGCGGAATTCACCCCTCCACTTT.